Below, 17 T cell receptor beta chains from the same sample are listed, as sequenced in a study of blood T cells in healthy people across ages. Using a J-beta primer mix together with a sample-barcoded 5' primer, a second PCR was run for roughly 7 to 11 cycles. One entry per CDR3 protein results from TCRdb running MiXCR on the 5' RACE reads. The data contain about 1.5 million distinct CDR3 sequences, 35% to 45% of them singletons. What was sequenced was blood. All receptors come from a woman younger than 35 in good health.

This clonotype occurred a few times. The chain joins TRBV9 to TRBJ2-1; 8 bases are shared with TRBD1. Germline CDR1 reads SGDLS; CDR2 reads YYNGEE. The CDR3 totals 15 residues. Trimming cost V 7 bases and J 7 bases; bases outside gene matches: 13. The chain's CDR3 is CASSYGQGALNEQFF. The CDR3 DNA reads as TGTGCCAGCTCGTATGGGCAGGGGGCGTTGAATGAGCAGTTCTTC.

This clonotype was recorded a few times. V gene TRBV4-3 combines with J gene TRBJ2-1; TRBD1 matches at 9 bases. The CDR3 loop spans 15 amino acids. V trimming: 4 bases; J trimming: 6 bases; junction bases outside the gene matches: 7. Germline V gives CDR1 LGHNA, CDR2 YSLEER. In DNA, the CDR3 is TGCGCCAGCAGCCGGGGGGGGACAGGGTCCAATGAGCAGTTCTTC. The encoded protein is CASSRGGTGSNEQFF.

The chain links TRBV7-2 to TRBJ2-7; D is possibly TRBD1 or TRBD2 (5 bases each). The V gene's germline CDR1 is SGHTA and CDR2 FQGNSA. This CDR3 spans 14 amino acids. V lost 1 base to trimming and J lost 5 bases, with 12 bases between them. The CDR3 DNA is TGTGCCAGCAGCTTAGTGGGACCAAAAGACGAGCAGTACTTC. It translates to CASSLVGPKDEQYF. The whole variable domain, filled in from reference TRBV7-2 and TRBJ2-7, reads GAGVSQSPSNKVTEKGKDVELRCDPISGHTALYWYRQSLGQGLEFLIYFQGNSAPDKSGLPSDRFSAERTGGSVSTLTIQRTQQEDSAVYLCASSLVGPKDEQYFGPGTRLTVT.

This rearrangement joins TRBV7-2 to TRBJ2-3; 8 bases map to TRBD2. V dropped 5 bases and J dropped 2; count of bases not matched to a gene: 15. CDR3 length: 18 amino acids. Germline V gives CDR1 SGHTA, CDR2 FQGNSA. CDR3 sequence reads: CASSASHRGLGVTDTQYF. CDR3 DNA sequence: TGTGCCAGCAGCGCGAGCCACCGGGGACTAGGGGTCACAGATACGCAGTATTTT.

V gene TRBV20-1 combines with J gene TRBJ1-5; D may be TRBD1 (5 bases). CDR1 DFQATT and CDR2 SNEGSKA come from the germline V gene (reference sequence). CDR3 length equals 15 residues. Trimming pared 7 bases from V and 0 bases from J, leaving 16 bases between. CDR3 bases: TGCAGTGTCAGGGACGGGGTCGGTAGCAATCAGCCCCAGCATTTT. This gives the protein CSVRDGVGSNQPQHF.

To note about this clonotype: The junction and the germline gene differ at one end; a read error may be behind it. The chain recombines TRBV7-2 with TRBJ1-2, with TRBD1 matching 9 bases. There are 16 residues in the CDR3. The germline gives CDR1 SGHTA, CDR2 FQGNSA. The CDR3 loop reads CASSPWLDRGNYGHTF. DNA of the CDR3: TGTGCCAGCAGCCCCTGGCTGGACAGGGGCAACTATGGCCACACCTTC.

The chain recombines TRBV24-1 with TRBJ2-5; D might be TRBD1 (6 bases). The CDR3 runs to 14 residues. The V and J ends lost 4 bases and 11 bases respectively, with 19 bases between them. Germline values: CDR1 KGHDR, CDR2 SFDVKD. CDR3: CATSEPYRVHEQYF. The DNA for the CDR3 is TGTGCCACCAGTGAACCTTACAGGGTTCATGAGCAGTACTTC.

The rearrangement links TRBV19 to TRBJ2-3; D may be TRBD1 or TRBD2 (5 bases each). CDR1 is LNHDA, CDR2 SQIVND, per germline (reference sequence). Trimming pared 3 bases from V and 0 bases from J, leaving 13 bases between. The CDR3 has 16 residues. The CDR3 region is CASSMDGAVSTDTQYF. The CDR3 coding sequence is TGTGCCAGTAGTATGGACGGGGCGGTAAGCACAGATACGCAGTATTTT.

The chain uses TRBV11-1 and TRBJ2-1; 11 bases match TRBD2. The junction had 13 bases not matched to a gene; V was cut back by 5 bases and J by 4 bases. There are 18 residues in the CDR3. Looked up from germline, CDR1 is SGHAT and CDR2 is FQDESV (reference sequence). The CDR3 is CASSQKRLAGGLYNEQFF. The CDR3 nucleotides are TGTGCCAGCAGCCAGAAGAGGCTAGCGGGAGGCCTTTACAATGAGCAGTTCTTC.

This clonotype was detected only a few times. The chain joins TRBV4-1 to TRBJ2-5; the D gene is possibly TRBD1 (6 bases). The CDR3 totals 16 residues. The germline V gene has CDR1 MGHRA and CDR2 YSYEKL. Trimming shortened V by 1 base and J by 1 base, and 13 bases separated the two germline ends. CDR3 DNA: TGCGCCAGCAGCCAAGTTGTGCCAGGGGCCCAAGAGACCCAGTACTTC. Translation: CASSQVVPGAQETQYF.

The chain joins TRBV6-2 or TRBV6-3 to TRBJ2-2, with 10 bases lining up with TRBD1. V lost 6 bases, J lost 5 bases, and 6 bases stayed unmatched. Germline CDR1 MNHEY, CDR2 SVGEGT. The CDR3 is 15 amino acids. The CDR3 DNA follows: TGTGCCAGCAGAAGACAGGGGGCCGTTACCGGGGAGCTGTTTTTT. Its protein is CASRRQGAVTGELFF.

Note on this clonotype: A single base separates this from a much larger clone, so it may be a read error. The missing conserved phenylalanine or tryptophan at the end of this CDR3 makes a read error likely. The chain links TRBV29-1 to TRBJ2-5; D call uncertain. The CDR3 spans 14 residues. Per germline, CDR1 SQVTM and CDR2 ANQGSEA. The CDR3 reads CSVVSLLRQDTQYS. Here the CDR3 DNA reads TGCAGCGTTGTCAGTCTTCTGAGACAAGATACCCAGTACTCC.

There are a few counts of this clonotype. The rearrangement joins TRBV14 to TRBJ1-1; D gene uncertain. There are 14 residues in the CDR3. The germline V and J ends were trimmed by 1 base and 3 bases, with 9 bases remaining between them. Germline lookup yields CDR1 SGHDN and CDR2 FVKESK. CDR3 nucleotides: TGTGCCAGCAGCCAAGGGTCCGGGTACACTGAAGCTTTCTTT. Residues: CASSQGSGYTEAFF. The variable domain in full, with the rest retrieved from reference TRBV14 and TRBJ1-1, is EAGVTQFPSHSVIEKGQTVTLRCDPISGHDNLYWYRRVMGKEIKFLLHFVKESKQDESGMPNNRFLAERTGGTYSTLKVQPAELEDSGVYFCASSQGSGYTEAFFGQGTRLTVV.

A note on this clonotype: The junction does not match germline at one end; this may be a read error. This chain links TRBV6-5 with TRBJ2-5; possible D gene TRBD2, 5 bases. The end of the DNA aligns better with TRBJ2-7, so the J call may be wrong. The CDR3 has 11 residues. Germline lookup yields CDR1 MNHEY and CDR2 SVGAGI. The CDR3, as DNA: TGTGTCAGCAGTAACGGGGACGAGCAGTACTTC. As protein: CVSSNGDEQYF.

The table lists this clonotype with a few counts. The rearrangement uses TRBV2 and TRBJ1-2, with 7 positions matching TRBD1. V dropped 6 bases and J dropped 3; count of bases not matched to a gene: 4. The germline V gene encodes CDR1 SNHLY and CDR2 FYNNEI. This CDR3 spans 13 amino acids. The CDR3 DNA sequence: TGTGCCAGCAGGACAGGGCTCTACTATGGCTACACCTTC. Encoded protein: CASRTGLYYGYTF.

The gene calls are TRBV6-1 and TRBJ1-1, with D perhaps matching TRBD1 (6 bases). Germline lookup yields CDR1 MNHNS and CDR2 SASEGT. The CDR3 sequence is 15 residues long. Trimming took 4 bases from V and 1 from J, leaving 13 bases between them. Here the CDR3 DNA reads TGTGCCAGCAGTGGACGTCAGGGGACGAACACTGAAGCTTTCTTT. Amino acid sequence: CASSGRQGTNTEAFF.

The chain joins TRBV24-1 to TRBJ2-3; no firm D call. Germline assignment: CDR1 KGHDR and CDR2 SFDVKD. CDR3 length: 14 residues. V shed 3 bases and J shed 2 bases, with 8 bases lying between them. The CDR3 reads CATSDLDATDTQYF. The CDR3 DNA follows: TGTGCCACCAGTGATCTCGACGCCACAGATACGCAGTATTTT.